A selection of T cell receptor beta chains follows, all from one sample in a study of blood T cell repertoires in COVID-19. The table came from immunoSEQ multiplex PCR; TCRdb's copy has only in-frame clones and leaves some out. Found here are 95,000 to 150,000 clones, just over 85% of them singletons; the top ten hold about 4.7%. Specimen: peripheral blood. These receptors were obtained from a man between 35 and 55 years old with acute or convalescent COVID-19. Both conserved end residues are part of each CDR3. D genes are given only for firm matches. The listing skips clone size in some rows; elsewhere it reads once, few, many or a size class.

j_call clone_size v_call d_call cdr3_aa cdr3_nt
TRBJ2-7 NA TRBV5-1 TRBD1 CASSQGTGAYLEQYF TGCGCCAGCAGCCAGGGGACAGGGGCGTACCTCGAGCAGTACTTC
TRBJ1-2 NA TRBV30 NA CAWSEDGDYGYTF TGTGCCTGGTCTGAGGACGGGGACTATGGCTACACCTTC
TRBJ2-5 NA TRBV6-6 TRBD1 CASSGQGARGQETQYF TGTGCCAGCAGTGGCCAGGGGGCCAGGGGCCAAGAGACCCAGTACTTC
TRBJ2-1 once TRBV3-1/TRBV3-2 TRBD2 CASSQAVAGAANEQFF TGTGCCAGCAGCCAGGCGGTAGCGGGGGCCGCCAATGAGCAGTTCTTC
TRBJ2-3 NA TRBV20-1 TRBD2 CSASVELAANTDTQYF TGCAGTGCTAGTGTCGAACTAGCGGCTAACACAGATACGCAGTATTTT
TRBJ1-4 once TRBV9 TRBD1 CASSVDGTANEKLFF TGTGCCAGCAGCGTAGACGGGACAGCTAATGAAAAACTGTTTTTT
TRBJ2-1 NA TRBV5-1 NA CASSLLEGAYNEQFF TGCGCCAGCAGCCTACTAGAAGGCGCCTACAATGAGCAGTTCTTC
TRBJ1-4 NA TRBV5-1 TRBD1 CASSLARGTGNEKLFF TGCGCCAGCAGCTTGGCCCGCGGGACAGGGAACGAAAAACTGTTTTTT
TRBJ2-2 NA TRBV3-1/TRBV3-2 NA CASSPPKGANTGELFF TGTGCCAGCAGCCCACCTAAGGGGGCGAACACCGGGGAGCTGTTTTTT
TRBJ2-3 NA TRBV27 TRBD2 CASSPRGLAGTDTQYF TGTGCCAGCAGTCCTCGCGGGCTAGCGGGCACAGATACGCAGTATTTT